The 21 T cell receptor beta chains given below trace back to one sample, sequenced in a study of response to subunit inactivated influenza vaccine. TCRdb passed the RT-PCR reads through MiXCR, listing each CDR3 protein once. The sample lists 450,000 to 600,000 distinct CDR3 sequences, 7.6% occurring once. Source: PBMCs from blood, taken around 25 months after vaccination. These receptor sequences come from a man between 45 and 75 years old who received an inactivated influenza vaccine.

Only a few counts were recorded for this clonotype. The rearrangement links TRBV28 to TRBJ2-2; TRBD2 matches 7 bases. Germline CDR1 and CDR2: MDHEN and SYDVKM. V lost 6 bases, J lost 6 bases, and 13 bases stayed unmatched. This CDR3 is built from 16 residues. CDR3 loop: CASRTGGGYNSGELFF. The CDR3 DNA reads TGTGCCAGCAGGACGGGGGGAGGGTATAACTCCGGGGAGCTGTTTTTT.

This clonotype was picked up a small number of times. V gene TRBV7-9 combines with J gene TRBJ2-3, with 8 bases that match TRBD1. Germline CDR1 is SEHNR and CDR2 is FQNEAQ (reference sequence). The CDR3 sequence is 16 residues long. The J segment lost 2 bases and the V segment lost 5 bases, leaving 9 bases of the junction unmatched. Here the CDR3 reads CASSDGTGNPTDTQYF. CDR3 bases: TGTGCCAGCAGCGACGGGACAGGCAACCCCACAGATACGCAGTATTTT.

The rearrangement uses TRBV20-1 and TRBJ1-1; D ambiguous. The CDR3 length is 11 residues. Germline values: CDR1 DFQATT, CDR2 SNEGSKA (reference sequence). CDR3 region: CIAPRNTEAFF. The CDR3 DNA sequence: TGCATTGCCCCCAGGAACACTGAAGCTTTCTTT.

This clonotype has only a few counts. The chain links TRBV12-3 or TRBV12-4 to TRBJ2-1; D uncertain. The CDR3 totals 13 residues. V was shortened by 3 bases and J by 6 bases, with 9 bases between the two germline ends. The CDR3 DNA reads as TGTGCCAGCAGTTTTTTCCCTGGCAATGAGCAGTTCTTC. Its translation: CASSFFPGNEQFF.

The J gene is TRBJ2-4, the V gene TRBV5-5; the D gene is possibly TRBD2 (5 bases). Trimming left V 2 bases short and J 0 bases short, with 12 bases between. CDR1 and CDR2 (germline): SGHKS, YYEKEE (reference sequence). The CDR3 has 16 residues. In nucleotides, the CDR3 is TGTGCCAGCAGCTTTCGAGAGGGTCTAGCCAAAAACATTCAGTACTTC. This translates into CASSFREGLAKNIQYF.

This clonotype was seen a handful of times. The chain is built from TRBV11-2 and TRBJ2-1, with 9 nucleotides matching TRBD2. The CDR3 has 15 amino acids. The ends lost 3 bases at V and 6 bases at J; junction bases unmatched: 6. Germline CDR1 reads SGHAT; CDR2 reads FQNNGV. CDR3 sequence: CASSLGGRAGNEQFF. The CDR3 DNA is TGTGCCAGCAGCTTGGGCGGGAGGGCCGGCAATGAGCAGTTCTTC. Full variable domain (outside the CDR3, taken from reference TRBV11-2 and TRBJ2-1): EAGVAQSPRYKIIEKRQSVAFWCNPISGHATLYWYQQILGQGPKLLIQFQNNGVVDDSQLPKDRFSAERLKGVDSTLKIQPAKLEDSAVYLCASSLGGRAGNEQFFGPGTRLTVL.

This clonotype appeared a few times. The chain links TRBV4-3 to TRBJ1-1; no definite D call. The CDR3 is made up of 9 amino acids. Looked up from germline, CDR1 is LGHNA and CDR2 is YSLEER. CDR3 region: CADTTEAFF. Here the CDR3 DNA reads TGCGCTGATACCACTGAAGCTTTCTTT.

This clonotype was seen at least ten times. The junction does not match germline at one end; this may be a read error. V and J are TRBV16 and TRBJ2-3; D is perhaps TRBD1 (6 bases). The CDR3 sequence is 13 residues long. Germline V gene lookup returns CDR1 KGHSY and CDR2 FQNENV. CDR3 in amino acids: CASSQYRTDTQYF. The CDR3 region has the DNA TGTGCCAGCAGCCAATACCGGACAGATACTCAGTATTTT. The full variable domain, with the rest looked up from reference TRBV16 and TRBJ2-3, is GEEVAQTPKHLVRGEGQKAKLYCAPIKGHSYVFWYQQVLKNEFKFLISFQNENVFDETGMPKERFSAKCLPNSPCSLEIQATKLEDSAVYFCASSQYRTDTQYFGPGTRLTVL.

This clonotype was counted many times. The rearrangement joins TRBV20-1 to TRBJ2-4, with no clear D. Per the germline V gene, CDR1 is DFQATT and CDR2 is SNEGSKA (reference sequence). This CDR3 has 21 residues. The V and J ends lost 0 bases and 3 bases respectively, with 30 bases between them. CDR3 region: CSARDTSESDTSRIGKNIQYF. In DNA form, the CDR3 reads TGCAGTGCTAGAGATACGTCCGAAAGTGACACCTCCAGGATCGGCAAAAACATTCAGTACTTC.

V is TRBV7-9 and J is TRBJ2-3; possible D gene TRBD1, 5 bases. The CDR3 has 14 amino acids. Germline CDR1 reads SEHNR; CDR2 reads FQNEAQ (reference sequence). Trimming took 5 bases from V and 6 from J, leaving 15 bases between them. The CDR3 DNA sequence: TGTGCCAGCAGCCCACCAACAGGCTCCGATACGCAGTATTTT. It is translated as CASSPPTGSDTQYF.

The chain employs TRBV27 and TRBJ1-1; 9 bases fit TRBD1. Germline CDR1 reads MNHEY; CDR2 reads SMNVEV (reference sequence). With V trimmed by 2 bases and J by 0 bases, 7 bases remained unmatched. This CDR3 is built from 17 residues. CDR3 in amino acids: CASSLKIGTGMNTEAFF. The CDR3 coding sequence is TGTGCCAGCAGTTTAAAGATTGGGACAGGGATGAACACTGAAGCTTTCTTT.

This clonotype occurred many times. V is TRBV6-1 and J is TRBJ1-5; the D gene is possibly TRBD1 (5 bases). Germline-derived CDR1 and CDR2 are MNHNS and SASEGT. CDR3 size: 14 residues. Trimming took 4 bases from V and 5 from J, leaving 12 bases between them. DNA for the CDR3: TGTGCCAGCAGTGCCCGGGACCGCGATCAGCCCCAGCATTTT. Translated, it gives CASSARDRDQPQHF.

The J gene is TRBJ2-7, the V gene TRBV19; D gene uncertain. CDR3 length: 14 residues. V was clipped by 5 bases and J by 1 base, with 12 bases between them. CDR1 LNHDA and CDR2 SQIVND come from the germline V gene (reference sequence). The DNA for the CDR3 is TGTGCCAGTAGTCGATACGGCCAATCCTACGAGCAGTACTTC. The encoded protein is CASSRYGQSYEQYF.

This clonotype has a count of ten or more. V usage is TRBV20-1 and J usage is TRBJ1-5; TRBD1 is a possible D gene (5 bases). V shed 2 bases and J shed 7 bases, with 15 bases lying between them. Germline CDR1 reads DFQATT; CDR2 reads SNEGSKA (reference sequence). CDR3 length equals 14 residues. CDR3 in DNA: TGCAGTGCTAGAATACTGGGGGGAAGGCAGCCCCAGCATTTT. This sequence encodes CSARILGGRQPQHF.

This clonotype was counted ten times or more. The CDR3, as DNA: TGTGCCAGCAGTACCACCGGGACTAGCGCTCCCAATGAGCAGTTCTTC. Its protein product is CASSTTGTSAPNEQFF. This chain links TRBV9 with TRBJ2-1, with 10 bases matching TRBD2. This CDR3 has 16 residues. From germline, CDR1 is SGDLS and CDR2 YYNGEE. Trimming cost V 5 bases and J 6 bases; bases outside gene matches: 11.

The V call is TRBV18, the J call TRBJ2-7; D may be TRBD1 (5 bases). This CDR3 is built from 10 residues. V lost 5 bases and J lost 6, with 5 bases in between. CDR1 and CDR2 from the germline V gene are KGHSH and LQKENI. The CDR3 protein is CASSGAEQYF. CDR3 bases: TGTGCCAGCTCAGGGGCCGAGCAGTACTTC.

This clonotype has more than one count but fewer than ten. This chain joins TRBV27 and TRBJ2-1; D not resolved. The germline CDR1 and CDR2 sequences are MNHEY and SMNVEV (reference sequence). This CDR3 is 12 amino acids long. Trimming removed 2 bases from V and 9 bases from J, with 8 bases in between. CDR3 coding DNA: TGTGCCAGCAGTTTACCTGTGGGTGAGCAGTTCTTC. Amino acids: CASSLPVGEQFF.

This clonotype was detected a few times. The chain has TRBV20-1 and TRBJ2-3; possibly TRBD1 for D (5 bases). The CDR3 has 16 amino acids. Germline-derived CDR1 and CDR2 are DFQATT and SNEGSKA (reference sequence). Trimming shortened V by 2 bases and J by 3 bases, and 18 bases separated the two germline ends. The CDR3 reads CSARPYLQGKTDTQYF. CDR3 DNA sequence: TGCAGTGCTAGACCCTACCTTCAGGGAAAGACAGATACGCAGTATTTT.

In its sample, this clonotype was seen a few times. This rearrangement joins TRBV27 to TRBJ1-2; tentative D call: TRBD1 (5 bases). Trimming stripped 2 bases from V and 3 bases from J, with 13 bases between. The CDR3 sequence is 15 residues long. The germline V gene has CDR1 MNHEY and CDR2 SMNVEV (reference sequence). DNA for the CDR3: TGTGCCAGCAGTTTAAGGGGCAGCGGGTACTATGGCTACACCTTC. Protein sequence: CASSLRGSGYYGYTF.

This chain uses TRBV20-1 with TRBJ1-2; D is possibly TRBD1 (5 bases). This CDR3 has 12 amino acids. CDR1 and CDR2 (germline): DFQATT, SNEGSKA (reference sequence). With 5 bases removed from V and 7 bases from J, the gap between germline ends came to 14 bases. The CDR3 sequence: CSAGGGVVGYTF. The CDR3 DNA follows: TGCAGTGCTGGGGGGGGGGTTGTTGGCTACACCTTC.

This clonotype showed up many times. V is TRBV12-3 or TRBV12-4 and J is TRBJ2-3, with 11 bases fitting TRBD2. V shed 7 bases, J shed 4 bases, and the junction held 10 bases outside the gene matches. This CDR3 is built from 16 residues. DNA of the CDR3: TGTGCCAGCACCCCTTCCGGGACTAGCGGTGCAGATACGCAGTATTTT. It is translated as CASTPSGTSGADTQYF.